This paragraph covers one T cell receptor (beta chain) sequence. The entry originates in a study of blood T cell repertoires in COVID-19. Study-wide background: Researchers got acute and convalescent COVID-19 samples from the United States, Italy and Spain. PBMCs, B-cell-depleted T cells, or T cells were the source of the cDNA or gDNA that made up the material.

Authors' processing steps: Reference gene primer amplification in the assay estimated nucleated cell counts. The assay was immunoSEQ multiplex PCR, and TCRdb's table has in-frame clones only and misses some. The V and J calls and clone size were taken over from that table, and D and trimming were inferred from the DNA. The table lists roughly 100,000 clones, more than 75% of them singletons. This CDR3 is built from 14 residues. After removal of 5 bases from V and 4 bases from J, the junction contained 5 bases not matched to a gene. Germline loops: CDR1 SEHNR, CDR2 FQNEAQ (reference sequence). The chain links TRBV7-9 to TRBJ1-2, with 9 bases fitting TRBD1. The sequenced sample consisted of peripheral blood. This clonotype was obtained from a human donor in a cohort sampled during active COVID-19. As DNA, the CDR3 is TGTGCCAGCAGCAAGGGACAGGGCTTCTATGGCTACACCTTC. Translating gives CASSKGQGFYGYTF.